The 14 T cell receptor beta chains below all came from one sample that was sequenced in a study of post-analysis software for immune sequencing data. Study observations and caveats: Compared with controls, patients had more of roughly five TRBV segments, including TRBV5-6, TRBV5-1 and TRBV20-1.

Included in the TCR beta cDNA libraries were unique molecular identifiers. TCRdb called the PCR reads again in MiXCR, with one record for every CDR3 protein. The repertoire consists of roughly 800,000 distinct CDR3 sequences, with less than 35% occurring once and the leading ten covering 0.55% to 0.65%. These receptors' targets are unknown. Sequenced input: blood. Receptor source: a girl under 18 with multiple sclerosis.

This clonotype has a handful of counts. The CDR3 nucleotides are TGTGCCAGCAGTTTCCGTGGCAGCCCTCAAGAGACCCAGTACTTC. Its protein is CASSFRGSPQETQYF. This chain links TRBV12-3 or TRBV12-4 with TRBJ2-5; no clear D gene. With 3 bases removed from V and 2 bases from J, the gap between germline ends came to 13 bases. This CDR3 has 15 amino acids.

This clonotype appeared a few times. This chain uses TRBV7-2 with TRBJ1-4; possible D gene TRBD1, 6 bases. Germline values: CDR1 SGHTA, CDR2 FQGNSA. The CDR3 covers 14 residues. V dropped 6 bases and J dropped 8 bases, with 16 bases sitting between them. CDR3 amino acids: CASSSGDVGEKLFF. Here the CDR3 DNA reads TGTGCCAGCAGTTCAGGGGACGTTGGGGAAAAACTGTTTTTT.

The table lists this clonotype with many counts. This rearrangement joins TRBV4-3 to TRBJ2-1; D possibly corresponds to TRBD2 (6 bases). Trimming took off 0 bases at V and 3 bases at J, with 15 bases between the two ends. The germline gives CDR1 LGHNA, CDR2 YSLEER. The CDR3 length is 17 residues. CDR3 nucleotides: TGCGCCAGCAGCCAAGAGTCCGGGGCCGGGGGCTACAATGAGCAGTTCTTC. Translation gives CASSQESGAGGYNEQFF.

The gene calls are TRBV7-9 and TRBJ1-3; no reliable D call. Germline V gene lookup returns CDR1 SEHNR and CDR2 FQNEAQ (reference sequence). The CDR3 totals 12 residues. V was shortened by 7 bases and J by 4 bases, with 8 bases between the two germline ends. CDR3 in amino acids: CASTPGGNTIYF. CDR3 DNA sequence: TGTGCCAGCACCCCTGGAGGAAACACCATATATTTT.

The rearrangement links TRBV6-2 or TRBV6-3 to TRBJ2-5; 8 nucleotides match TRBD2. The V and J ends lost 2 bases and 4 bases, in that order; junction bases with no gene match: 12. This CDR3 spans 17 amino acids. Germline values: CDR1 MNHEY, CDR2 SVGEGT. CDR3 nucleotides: TGTGCCAGCAGTTACGTACGGGGGGGACCCAAGACAGAGACCCAGTACTTC. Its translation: CASSYVRGGPKTETQYF.

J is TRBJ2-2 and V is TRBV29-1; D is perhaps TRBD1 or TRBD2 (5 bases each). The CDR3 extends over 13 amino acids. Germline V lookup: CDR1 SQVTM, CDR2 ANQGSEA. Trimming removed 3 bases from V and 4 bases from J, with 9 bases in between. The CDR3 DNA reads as TGCAGCGTTGATGGGGGACGCACCGGGGAGCTGTTTTTT. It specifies CSVDGGRTGELFF.

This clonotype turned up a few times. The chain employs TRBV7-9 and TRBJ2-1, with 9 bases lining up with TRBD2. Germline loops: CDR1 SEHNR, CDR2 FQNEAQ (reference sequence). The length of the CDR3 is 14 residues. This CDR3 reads CADGVAGETGEQFF. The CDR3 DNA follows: TGTGCAGATGGGGTAGCGGGAGAAACGGGTGAGCAGTTCTTC.

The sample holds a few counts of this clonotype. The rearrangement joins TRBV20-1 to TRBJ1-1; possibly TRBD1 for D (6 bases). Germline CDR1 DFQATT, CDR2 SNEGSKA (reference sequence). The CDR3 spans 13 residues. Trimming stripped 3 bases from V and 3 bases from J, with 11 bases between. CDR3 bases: TGCAGTGCTAGGGGGGGGCCGGACACTGAAGCTTTCTTT. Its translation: CSARGGPDTEAFF.

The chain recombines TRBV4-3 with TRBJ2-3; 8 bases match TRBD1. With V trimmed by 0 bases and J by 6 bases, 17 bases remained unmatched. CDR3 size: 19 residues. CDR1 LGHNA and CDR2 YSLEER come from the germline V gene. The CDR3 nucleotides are TGCGCCAGCAGCCAAGACAGGGTGGGGGCAGGGGGCCCGCTGGATACGCAGTATTTT. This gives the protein CASSQDRVGAGGPLDTQYF.

DNA for the CDR3: TGTGCCAGCAGTTCTTACAGGGGGCTCTACGAGCAGTACTTC. Its protein product is CASSSYRGLYEQYF. The V gene is TRBV6-5, the J gene TRBJ2-7, with 9 nucleotides matching TRBD1. V dropped 4 bases and J dropped 3; count of bases not matched to a gene: 4. The length of the CDR3 is 14 residues. From germline, CDR1 is MNHEY and CDR2 SVGAGI.

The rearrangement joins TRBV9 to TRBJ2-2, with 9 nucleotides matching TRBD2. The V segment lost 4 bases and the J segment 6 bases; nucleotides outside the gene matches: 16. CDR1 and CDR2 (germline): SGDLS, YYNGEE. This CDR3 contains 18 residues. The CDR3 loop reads CASSPQGLATTGAGELFF. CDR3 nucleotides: TGTGCCAGCAGCCCCCAGGGACTAGCCACCACCGGGGCCGGGGAGCTGTTTTTT.

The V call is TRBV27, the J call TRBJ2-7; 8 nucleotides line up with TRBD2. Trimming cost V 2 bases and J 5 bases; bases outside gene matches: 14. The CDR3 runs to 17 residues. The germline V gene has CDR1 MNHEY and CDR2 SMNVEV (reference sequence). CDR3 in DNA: TGTGCCAGCAGTTTAGCGACACTAAGCGGGAGTTTACACGAGCAGTACTTC. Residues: CASSLATLSGSLHEQYF.

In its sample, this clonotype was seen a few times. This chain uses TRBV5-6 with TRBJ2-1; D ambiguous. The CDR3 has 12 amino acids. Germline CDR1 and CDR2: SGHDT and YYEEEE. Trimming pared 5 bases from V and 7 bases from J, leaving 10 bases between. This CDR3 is CASRRRANEQFF. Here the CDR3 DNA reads TGTGCCAGCAGACGCCGGGCAAATGAGCAGTTCTTC.

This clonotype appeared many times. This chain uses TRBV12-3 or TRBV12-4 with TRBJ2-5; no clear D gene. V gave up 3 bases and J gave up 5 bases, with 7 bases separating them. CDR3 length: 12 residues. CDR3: CASSFGAETQYF. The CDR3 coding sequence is TGTGCCAGCAGTTTTGGCGCCGAGACCCAGTACTTC.